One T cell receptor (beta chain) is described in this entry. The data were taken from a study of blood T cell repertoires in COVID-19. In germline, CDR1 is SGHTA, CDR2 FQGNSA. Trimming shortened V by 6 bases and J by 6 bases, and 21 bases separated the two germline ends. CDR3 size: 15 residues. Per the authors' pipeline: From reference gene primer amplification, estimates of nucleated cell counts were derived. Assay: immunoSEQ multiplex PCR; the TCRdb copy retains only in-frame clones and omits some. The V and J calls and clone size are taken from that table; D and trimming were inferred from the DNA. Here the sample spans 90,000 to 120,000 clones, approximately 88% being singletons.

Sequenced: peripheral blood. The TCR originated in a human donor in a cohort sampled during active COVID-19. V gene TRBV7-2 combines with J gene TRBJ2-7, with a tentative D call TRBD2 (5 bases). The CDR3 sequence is CASRSPRGTAGEQYF. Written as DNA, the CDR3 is TGTGCCAGCAGATCTCCGCGAGGAACTGCGGGCGAGCAGTACTTC.